Listed here is a single T cell receptor (beta chain). Assay used: immunoSEQ multiplex PCR; TCRdb lists only in-frame clones, some missing. The sample holds 54,000 or so clones, 95% seen once. The sample comes from a study of control samples from healthy donors and cancer patients. Sequencing used blood. The TCR comes from a man under 40 in good health.

CDR3 nucleotides: TGCAGCGTTACCACCCCTAGAGCGCCCGGAACACTTACCGGGGAGCTGTTTTTT. Residues: CSVTTPRAPGTLTGELFF. The rearrangement uses TRBV29-1 and TRBJ2-2; D is uncertain. The CDR3 is 18 residues long. Between the trimmed V and J ends, which lost 5 bases and 5 bases, there was a span of 27 bases. CDR1 SQVTM and CDR2 ANQGSEA come from the germline V gene.